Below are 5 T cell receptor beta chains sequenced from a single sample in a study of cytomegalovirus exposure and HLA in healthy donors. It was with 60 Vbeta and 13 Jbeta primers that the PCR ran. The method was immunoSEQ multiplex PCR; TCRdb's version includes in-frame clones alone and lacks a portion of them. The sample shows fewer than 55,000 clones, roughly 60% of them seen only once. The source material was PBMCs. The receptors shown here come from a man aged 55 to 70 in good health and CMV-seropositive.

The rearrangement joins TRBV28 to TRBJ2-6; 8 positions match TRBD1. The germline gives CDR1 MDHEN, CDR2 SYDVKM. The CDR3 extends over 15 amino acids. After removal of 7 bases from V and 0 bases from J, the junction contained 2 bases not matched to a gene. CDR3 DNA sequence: TGTGCCAGCATAACAGGGGGCTCTGGGGCCAACGTCCTGACTTTC. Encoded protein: CASITGGSGANVLTF.

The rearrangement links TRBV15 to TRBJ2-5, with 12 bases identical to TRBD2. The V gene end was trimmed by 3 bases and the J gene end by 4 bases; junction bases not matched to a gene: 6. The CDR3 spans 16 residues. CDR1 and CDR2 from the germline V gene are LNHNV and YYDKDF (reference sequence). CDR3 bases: TGTGCCACCAGCAGTTGGACTAGCGGGAAAGGAGAGACCCAGTACTTC. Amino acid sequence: CATSSWTSGKGETQYF.

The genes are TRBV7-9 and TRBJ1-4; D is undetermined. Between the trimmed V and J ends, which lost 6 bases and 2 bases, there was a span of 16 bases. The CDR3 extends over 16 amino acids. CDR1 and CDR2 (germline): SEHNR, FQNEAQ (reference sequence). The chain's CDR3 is CASSSGIETTNEKLFF. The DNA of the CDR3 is TGTGCCAGCAGTTCCGGGATCGAGACTACTAATGAAAAACTGTTTTTT.

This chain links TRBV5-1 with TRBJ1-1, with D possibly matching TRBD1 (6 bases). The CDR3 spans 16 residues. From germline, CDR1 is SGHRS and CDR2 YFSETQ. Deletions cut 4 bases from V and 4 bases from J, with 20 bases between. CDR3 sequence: CASSPDVGGRATEAFF. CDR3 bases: TGCGCCAGCAGCCCTGACGTCGGGGGGCGCGCCACTGAAGCTTTCTTT.

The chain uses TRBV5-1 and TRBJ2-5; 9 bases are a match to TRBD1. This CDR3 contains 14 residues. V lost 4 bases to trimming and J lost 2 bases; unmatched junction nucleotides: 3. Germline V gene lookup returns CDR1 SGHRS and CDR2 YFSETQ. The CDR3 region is CASSAGTGQETQYF. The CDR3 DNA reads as TGCGCCAGCAGCGCCGGGACAGGGCAAGAGACCCAGTACTTC.